The 10 T cell receptor beta chains listed next were all sequenced from one sample in a study of blood T cell repertoires in COVID-19 (dated by TCRdb to 2018 to 2020). Library prep was done by the immunoSEQ multiplex PCR assay. TCRdb took over this immuneACCESS table, retaining in-frame rearrangements with V and J assigned. Such tables are incomplete; in checked studies, under half of the missing clones stem from an unresolved V gene, and the remainder is unexplained. The sample contains some 31,000 clones, more than 70% of them found a single time. The ten largest account for over 11% of the sample. Sample: peripheral blood. The receptors stem from a human donor with active COVID-19. The donor label of this sample is uncertain.

J is TRBJ1-5 and V is TRBV11-2; D gene uncertain. With 5 bases removed from V and 0 bases from J, the gap between germline ends came to 8 bases. The V gene's germline CDR1 is SGHAT and CDR2 FQNNGV. The CDR3 sequence is 14 residues long. CDR3 protein: CASSQLNSNQPQHF. The CDR3 nucleotides are TGTGCCAGCAGCCAACTAAATAGCAATCAGCCCCAGCATTTT.

Here the CDR3 reads CASSQYLREVPYEQYF. For the CDR3, the DNA is TGCGCCAGCAGTCAATATCTGAGGGAGGTCCCCTACGAGCAGTACTTC. The gene calls are TRBV23-1 and TRBJ2-7, with a weak D call TRBD2 (6 bases). TRBV23-1 is identified as an open reading frame with a role that is uncertain. Trimming left V 1 base short and J 2 bases short, with 15 bases between. The CDR3 sequence is 16 residues long.

Here the CDR3 reads CASSPWGGVDTQYF. CDR3 DNA sequence: TGTGCCAGCAGCCCTTGGGGCGGGGTAGATACGCAGTATTTT. The chain recombines TRBV5-8 with TRBJ2-3, with D possibly being TRBD2 (6 bases). The V gene lost 4 bases and the J gene lost 5 bases, with 14 bases spanning the gap. CDR1 is SGHTS, CDR2 YDEGEE, per germline. CDR3 length: 14 residues. Using reference TRBV5-8 and TRBJ2-3 for the parts outside the CDR3, the full variable domain is EAGVTQSPTHLIKTRGQQATLRCSPISGHTSVYWYQQALGLGLQFLLWYDEGEERNRGNFPPRFSGRQFPNYSSELNVNALELEDSALYLCASSPWGGVDTQYFGPGTRLTVL.

This chain links TRBV4-2 with TRBJ2-3, with 13 bases aligning to TRBD2. The CDR3 covers 18 residues. The ends lost 4 bases at V and 2 bases at J; junction bases unmatched: 9. Germline CDR1 LGHNA, CDR2 YNFKEQ. The CDR3 here is CASSPRGLAGAYTDTQYF. The CDR3 nucleotides read TGTGCCAGCAGCCCTAGAGGACTAGCGGGGGCCTACACAGATACGCAGTATTTT.

The chain is built from TRBV13 and TRBJ2-7, with TRBD1 matching over 7 bases. This CDR3 contains 12 residues. Germline CDR1 is PRHDT and CDR2 is FYEKMQ (reference sequence). With V trimmed by 5 bases and J by 11 bases, 9 bases remained unmatched. CDR3 coding DNA: TGTGCCAGCAGCGGCAGCGTCGGACAGGAGTACTTC. This encodes CASSGSVGQEYF.

The CDR3 here is CASSQGQGLNYGYTF. The CDR3 coding sequence is TGTGCCAGCAGCCAAGGGCAGGGGTTAAACTATGGCTACACCTTC. V is TRBV4-2 and J is TRBJ1-2; TRBD1 is a possible D gene (6 bases). This CDR3 region has 15 residues. The V and J ends lost 1 base and 2 bases respectively, with 11 bases between them. Looked up from germline, CDR1 is LGHNA and CDR2 is YNFKEQ.

The V call is TRBV7-6, the J call TRBJ1-1; TRBD1 aligns across 7 bases. CDR1 is SGHVS, CDR2 FNYEAQ, per germline. The CDR3 is 16 residues long. Trimming at V came to 5 bases and at J to 3 bases, leaving 12 bases not matched to a gene. CDR3 sequence: CASSAGGGVGDTEAFF. The CDR3 region has the DNA TGTGCCAGCAGCGCAGGGGGTGGGGTTGGCGACACTGAAGCTTTCTTT.

V gene TRBV19 combines with J gene TRBJ1-2, with 8 positions matching TRBD1. This CDR3 contains 15 residues. Germline V gene data show CDR1 as LNHDA and CDR2 as SQIVND (reference sequence). Germline trimming cut 7 bases from V and 3 bases from J; bases unmatched to any gene: 10. This CDR3 reads CASTAGQAIDYGYTF. The DNA of the CDR3 is TGTGCCAGTACCGCGGGACAGGCAATTGACTATGGCTACACCTTC.

The chain has TRBV7-2 and TRBJ2-3; 11 bases fit TRBD2. The CDR3 totals 16 residues. Looked up from germline, CDR1 is SGHTA and CDR2 is FQGNSA. J gave up 0 bases and V 2 bases, and 1 base lay outside the gene matches. CDR3 DNA sequence: TGTGCCAGCAGCTTACGACTAGCGGGGAGCACAGATACGCAGTATTTT. Translating gives CASSLRLAGSTDTQYF.

This rearrangement joins TRBV5-5 to TRBJ2-7, with TRBD1 identical over 7 bases. V lost 4 bases to trimming and J lost 5 bases; unmatched junction nucleotides: 9. The CDR3 runs to 14 residues. Germline CDR1 is SGHKS and CDR2 is YYEKEE (reference sequence). CDR3 loop: CASSTIDRVNEQYF. The CDR3 coding sequence is TGTGCCAGCAGCACGATTGACAGGGTCAACGAGCAGTACTTC.